Shown below are 8 T cell receptor beta chains from a single sample sequenced in a study of technical replicates of blood from several donors. Assay: immunoSEQ multiplex PCR; the TCRdb copy retains only in-frame clones and omits some. The sample has more than 50,000 clones; around nine tenths are singletons. The sample taken for sequencing was PBMCs. The receptors originated from a human donor in good health. Some clones in this sample may be carry-over from other donors' samples.

In this sample, this clone turned up once. The rearrangement joins TRBV7-2 to TRBJ1-2, with 8 bases that match TRBD1. Germline lookup yields CDR1 SGHTA and CDR2 FQGNSA. The CDR3 runs to 14 residues. The V gene end was trimmed by 5 bases and the J gene end by 7 bases; junction bases not matched to a gene: 9. CDR3 nucleotides: TGTGCCAGCAGCCTGGAAACAGGGGGGGGTGGCTACACCTTC. Encoded protein: CASSLETGGGGYTF.

This clone appeared a single time. The rearrangement links TRBV7-3 to TRBJ2-3; weak D call: TRBD1 (5 bases). The CDR3 runs to 14 residues. CDR1 and CDR2 from the germline V gene are SGHTA and FQGTGA. Trimming pared 3 bases from V and 0 bases from J, leaving 7 bases between. Here the CDR3 DNA reads TGTGCCAGCAGCTTTAGGGGCAGCACAGATACGCAGTATTTT. Translated, it gives CASSFRGSTDTQYF.

V and J are TRBV11-2 and TRBJ1-2; maybe TRBD1 (5 bases). V lost 6 bases to trimming and J lost 8 bases, with 19 bases between them. Germline V gene sequence: CDR1 SGHAT, CDR2 FQNNGV. The CDR3 runs to 14 residues. The CDR3 DNA follows: TGTGCCAGCAGTATTGGGAGGCAGGGCCGGGGCTACACCTTC. Translation: CASSIGRQGRGYTF.

This clone came up once. The V call is TRBV4-3, the J call TRBJ2-1; 7 bases line up with TRBD2. Per germline, CDR1 LGHNA and CDR2 YSLEER. V shed 0 bases and J 4 bases; nucleotides not matched to a gene: 9. This CDR3 region has 17 residues. The CDR3 nucleotides read TGCGCCAGCAGCCAAGATCCCCGCGGGAGTACGTACAATGAGCAGTTCTTC. This sequence encodes CASSQDPRGSTYNEQFF.

V is TRBV6-5 and J is TRBJ2-5; 9 nucleotides line up with TRBD2. The CDR3 covers 15 residues. After removal of 2 bases from V and 4 bases from J, the junction contained 5 bases not matched to a gene. Germline loops: CDR1 MNHEY, CDR2 SVGAGI. The CDR3 DNA reads as TGTGCCAGCAGTTACGGGCTAGCGGGGCCAGAGACCCAGTACTTC. Residues: CASSYGLAGPETQYF.

The chain couples TRBV7-2 to TRBJ2-5, with D perhaps matching TRBD2 (7 bases). CDR3 length equals 13 residues. The germline V gene has CDR1 SGHTA and CDR2 FQGNSA. Trimming shortened V by 6 bases and J by 5 bases, and 13 bases separated the two germline ends. The CDR3 here is CASRGGPAETQYF. Here the CDR3 DNA reads TGTGCCAGCAGGGGGGGGCCGGCCGAGACCCAGTACTTC.

The CDR3 spells CASSIEGNSNQPQHF. CDR3 coding DNA: TGTGCCAGTAGTATAGAGGGCAATAGCAATCAGCCCCAGCATTTT. The rearrangement uses TRBV19 and TRBJ1-5; D remains unclear. Trimming cost V 0 bases and J 0 bases, with 6 bases left between them. The CDR3 has 15 amino acids. Germline V CDR1 and CDR2: LNHDA, SQIVND (reference sequence).

The chain combines TRBV11-3 with TRBJ2-1, with D perhaps TRBD2 (5 bases). Germline-derived CDR1 and CDR2 are SGHNT and YENEEA. V shed 5 bases and J shed 8 bases, with 13 bases lying between them. The length of the CDR3 is 13 residues. CDR3 DNA: TGTGCCAGCAGCGCCCCCGAAGCGGATGAGCAGTTCTTC. Its translation is CASSAPEADEQFF.